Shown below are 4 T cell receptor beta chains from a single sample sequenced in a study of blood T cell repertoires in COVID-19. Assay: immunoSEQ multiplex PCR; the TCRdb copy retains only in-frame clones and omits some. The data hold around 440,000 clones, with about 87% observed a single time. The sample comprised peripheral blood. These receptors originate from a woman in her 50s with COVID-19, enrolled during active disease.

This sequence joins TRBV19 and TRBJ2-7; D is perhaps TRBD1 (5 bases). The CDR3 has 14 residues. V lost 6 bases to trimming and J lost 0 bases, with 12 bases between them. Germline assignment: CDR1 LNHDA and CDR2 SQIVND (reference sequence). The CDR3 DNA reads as TGTGCCAGTAGCCCACAGGTGAGCTCCTACGAGCAGTACTTC. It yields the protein CASSPQVSSYEQYF.

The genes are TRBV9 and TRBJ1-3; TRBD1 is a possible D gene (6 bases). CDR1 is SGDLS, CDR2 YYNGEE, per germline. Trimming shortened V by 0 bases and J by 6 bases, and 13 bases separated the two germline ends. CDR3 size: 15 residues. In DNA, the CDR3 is TGTGCCAGCAGCGTAGGTCCAGGGGATGAAAACACCATATATTTT. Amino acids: CASSVGPGDENTIYF.

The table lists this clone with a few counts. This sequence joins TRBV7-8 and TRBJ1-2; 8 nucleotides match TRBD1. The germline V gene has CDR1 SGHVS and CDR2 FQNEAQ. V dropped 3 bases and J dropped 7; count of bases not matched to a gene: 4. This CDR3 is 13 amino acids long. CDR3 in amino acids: CASSLNRGGGYTF. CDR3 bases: TGTGCCAGCAGCTTGAACAGGGGGGGTGGCTACACCTTC.

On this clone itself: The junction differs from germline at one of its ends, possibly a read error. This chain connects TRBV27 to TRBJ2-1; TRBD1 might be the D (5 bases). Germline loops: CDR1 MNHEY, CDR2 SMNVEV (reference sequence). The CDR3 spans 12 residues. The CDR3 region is CASSLPGALAIF. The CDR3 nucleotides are TGTGCCAGCAGTCTCCCTGGGGCTTTGGCGATCTTC.